The 31 T cell receptor beta chains below all came from one sample that was sequenced in a study of human T cells and chemical hapten exposure. TCRdb itself ran the RACE reads through MiXCR, one entry per CDR3 protein. The table includes tens of thousands of distinct CDR3 sequences, roughly 9.5% detected once. Time point defined: patch test 3, about 24 weeks after DPC sensitization. Treatment in this sample: therapeutic diphenylcyclopropenone sensitization with weekly scalp DPC. The sample here was whole blood, taken in connection with sensitization to the hapten diphenylcyclopropenone (DPC). Source of these receptors: a woman between 40 and 50 years old with alopecia areata. Some clones in this sample may be carry-over from other donors' samples.

This clonotype was counted many times. V gene TRBV6-5 combines with J gene TRBJ1-1, with 7 nucleotides matching TRBD1. Per germline, CDR1 MNHEY and CDR2 SVGAGI. V was clipped by 5 bases and J by 6 bases; unmatched bases: 12. This CDR3 has 15 residues. The DNA of the CDR3 is TGTGCCAGCAGTAGAGGGGGCAGGCTCTCCGCTGAAGCTTTCTTT. Translating it yields CASSRGGRLSAEAFF.

This clonotype came up a few times. The rearrangement links TRBV20-1 to TRBJ1-6, with TRBD1 matching over 8 bases. J lost 8 bases, V lost 5 bases, and 5 bases had no gene match. Germline V gives CDR1 DFQATT, CDR2 SNEGSKA (reference sequence). CDR3 length: 13 amino acids. In DNA, the CDR3 is TGCAGTGCTGGAGGACAGGGCCATTCACCCCTCCACTTT. Amino acid sequence: CSAGGQGHSPLHF.

This clonotype has only a few counts. The rearrangement joins TRBV27 to TRBJ2-1; D is possibly TRBD1 (6 bases). The CDR3 has 16 amino acids. V was cut by 5 bases and J by 3 bases, with 17 bases left in between. Germline loops: CDR1 MNHEY, CDR2 SMNVEV (reference sequence). The CDR3 spells CASSRGMGWGYNEQFF. The CDR3 bases are TGTGCCAGCAGTAGGGGGATGGGATGGGGCTACAATGAGCAGTTCTTC.

This clonotype was picked up a small number of times. The chain joins TRBV14 to TRBJ1-1; tentative D call: TRBD1 (5 bases). This CDR3 is 14 amino acids long. The germline V gene encodes CDR1 SGHDN and CDR2 FVKESK. Trimming cost V 2 bases and J 5 bases, with 12 bases left between them. The CDR3 loop is CASSQFRGRTEAFF. CDR3 in DNA: TGTGCCAGCAGCCAATTTCGGGGACGTACTGAAGCTTTCTTT.

This chain uses TRBV13 with TRBJ1-6; D ambiguous. Germline values: CDR1 PRHDT, CDR2 FYEKMQ (reference sequence). Trimming pared 1 base from V and 9 bases from J, leaving 13 bases between. The CDR3 is 15 amino acids. CDR3 in amino acids: CASSLVRGMFSPLHF. The CDR3 DNA reads TGTGCCAGCAGCTTAGTTCGGGGTATGTTTTCACCCCTCCACTTT.

Many counts were recorded for this clonotype. The chain links TRBV2 to TRBJ2-2; no reliable D call. This CDR3 is built from 14 residues. Between the trimmed V and J ends, which lost 6 bases and 3 bases, there was a span of 11 bases. Germline lookup yields CDR1 SNHLY and CDR2 FYNNEI. The CDR3, as DNA: TGTGCCAGCAGGACCGGGCCTTACACCGGGGAGCTGTTTTTT. This sequence encodes CASRTGPYTGELFF.

This clonotype was detected many times. This chain uses TRBV10-3 with TRBJ1-1, with D possibly being TRBD1 (5 bases). Germline CDR1 reads ENHRY; CDR2 reads SYGVKD. The CDR3 is 14 residues long. The V gene lost 7 bases and the J gene lost 0 bases, with 12 bases spanning the gap. CDR3 sequence: CAITAGPMNTEAFF. Written as DNA, the CDR3 is TGTGCCATCACGGCAGGGCCTATGAACACTGAAGCTTTCTTT.

This clonotype has more than one count but fewer than ten. This sequence joins TRBV7-8 and TRBJ2-2, with TRBD1 matching over 8 bases. V shed 4 bases, J shed 4 bases, and the junction held 11 bases outside the gene matches. Germline V gene data show CDR1 as SGHVS and CDR2 as FQNEAQ. The CDR3 is 17 residues long. CDR3 DNA sequence: TGTGCCAGCAGCTCAGCCTGGGACAGGACCAGCACCGGGGAGCTGTTTTTT. Its protein is CASSSAWDRTSTGELFF. The full variable domain, rest sourced from reference TRBV7-8 and TRBJ2-2, is GAGVSQSPRYKVAKRGQDVALRCDPISGHVSLFWYQQALGQGPEFLTYFQNEAQLDKSGLPSDRFFAERPEGSVSTLKIQRTQQEDSAVYLCASSSAWDRTSTGELFFGEGSRLTVL.

The table lists this clonotype with a few counts. The chain uses TRBV3-1 and TRBJ2-3, with D perhaps TRBD2 (6 bases). CDR3 length: 17 residues. V was shortened by 0 bases and J by 3 bases, with 16 bases between the two germline ends. CDR1 and CDR2 (germline): LGHDT, YNNKEL (reference sequence). The CDR3 sequence: CASSQDRAGLGTDTQYF. The CDR3 DNA follows: TGTGCCAGCAGCCAAGATAGGGCGGGGTTAGGTACAGATACGCAGTATTTT.

This chain connects TRBV11-2 to TRBJ2-1, with 11 bases aligning to TRBD2. V trimming: 5 bases; J trimming: 7 bases; junction bases outside the gene matches: 16. Germline values: CDR1 SGHAT, CDR2 FQNNGV. CDR3 length equals 18 residues. CDR3 loop: CASSTLTLTSGVINEQFF. Written as DNA, the CDR3 is TGTGCCAGCAGCACCCTGACTTTGACTAGCGGGGTTATAAATGAGCAGTTCTTC.

This clonotype was observed a handful of times. The junction departs from the called germline gene at one end, perhaps through a read error. The chain uses TRBV7-9 and TRBJ2-7; either TRBD1 or TRBD2 may fit D (6 bases each). Germline assignment: CDR1 SEHNR and CDR2 FQNEAQ (reference sequence). The CDR3 has 11 residues. CDR3 nucleotides: TGTGCCAGCCTTGTAGGGGGGATCCTGAACTTC. Translating it yields CASLVGGILNF.

This clonotype was observed many times. V and J are TRBV6-6 and TRBJ2-7; 8 bases agree with TRBD1. Per germline, CDR1 MNHNY and CDR2 SVGAGI (reference sequence). V shed 7 bases and J 4 bases; nucleotides not matched to a gene: 9. CDR3 size: 14 residues. CDR3 region: CASNKPGQVYEQYF. DNA of the CDR3: TGTGCCAGCAATAAACCGGGACAGGTGTACGAGCAGTACTTC.

This clonotype was observed many times. This chain joins TRBV28 and TRBJ2-7; D not certain. V dropped 8 bases and J dropped 2 bases, with 7 bases sitting between them. The CDR3 spans 11 residues. In germline, CDR1 is MDHEN, CDR2 SYDVKM. CDR3 nucleotide sequence: TGTGCCAGCCGACTGGCCTACGAGCAGTACTTC. Protein sequence: CASRLAYEQYF. Combining the CDR3 with reference TRBV28 and TRBJ2-7 gives the whole variable domain DVKVTQSSRYLVKRTGEKVFLECVQDMDHENMFWYRQDPGLGLRLIYFSYDVKMKEKGDIPEGYSVSREKKERFSLILESASTNQTSMYLCASRLAYEQYFGPGTRLTVT.

This clonotype was observed a handful of times. V usage is TRBV5-4 and J usage is TRBJ2-5; D might be TRBD1 (6 bases). Germline V CDR1 and CDR2: SGHNT, YYREEE (reference sequence). Trimming took 5 bases from V and 0 from J, leaving 11 bases between them. The CDR3 has 14 amino acids. The CDR3 nucleotides are TGTGCCAGCAGTTTGAGGACAGACCAAGAGACCCAGTACTTC. Translating gives CASSLRTDQETQYF.

This clonotype was observed many times. CDR3 sequence (DNA): TGCGCCAGCGCTCCGACGTGGAAGCCTCTCAACAATGAGCAGTTCTTC. Its translation: CASAPTWKPLNNEQFF. This chain joins TRBV4-1 and TRBJ2-1; no definite D call. This CDR3 comprises 16 residues. CDR1 MGHRA and CDR2 YSYEKL come from the germline V gene. V was clipped by 8 bases and J by 5 bases, with 22 bases between them.

This clonotype was seen a handful of times. The chain joins TRBV20-1 to TRBJ2-3; TRBD2 agrees at 7 bases. The CDR3 length is 13 residues. The J segment lost 3 bases and the V segment lost 5 bases, leaving 5 bases of the junction unmatched. The V gene's germline CDR1 is DFQATT and CDR2 SNEGSKA (reference sequence). CDR3: CSAAGGGTDTQYF. The CDR3 region has the DNA TGCAGTGCTGCGGGCGGGGGAACAGATACGCAGTATTTT.

There are a few counts of this clonotype. The J gene is TRBJ2-5, the V gene TRBV9, with 11 nucleotides matching TRBD1. The CDR3 loop spans 15 amino acids. Germline trimming cut 3 bases from V and 5 bases from J; bases unmatched to any gene: 6. Germline V gives CDR1 SGDLS, CDR2 YYNGEE. Written as DNA, the CDR3 is TGTGCCAGCAGCGGGACAGGGGGCCGCCTGGAGACCCAGTACTTC. Translation: CASSGTGGRLETQYF.

The table lists this clonotype with a few counts. The chain carries TRBV9 and TRBJ2-1; D uncertain. The V gene's germline CDR1 is SGDLS and CDR2 YYNGEE. The CDR3 runs 14 residues. The germline V and J ends were trimmed by 1 base and 5 bases, with 10 bases remaining between them. CDR3 DNA sequence: TGTGCCAGCAGCGTAATCGACGGCGACAATGAGCAGTTCTTC. Translated: CASSVIDGDNEQFF. Filled out from reference TRBV9 and TRBJ2-1, the complete variable domain reads DSGVTQTPKHLITATGQRVTLRCSPRSGDLSVYWYQQSLDQGLQFLIQYYNGEERAKGNILERFSAQQFPDLHSELNLSSLELGDSALYFCASSVIDGDNEQFFGPGTRLTVL.

This clonotype has at least ten counts. The chain couples TRBV12-3 or TRBV12-4 to TRBJ2-5; D tentatively reads TRBD1 or TRBD2 (5 bases each). The CDR3 is 13 residues long. V was clipped by 8 bases and J by 2 bases, with 12 bases between them. CDR3 residues: CASRRGPQETQYF. The DNA of the CDR3 is TGTGCCAGCCGCCGGGGACCACAAGAGACCCAGTACTTC.

CDR3 loop: CASSYGAGMNTEAFF. In DNA form, the CDR3 reads TGTGCCAGCAGTTATGGGGCAGGCATGAACACTGAAGCTTTCTTT. The rearrangement joins TRBV28 to TRBJ1-1; TRBD1 might be the D (5 bases). The CDR3 loop spans 15 amino acids. The germline V gene has CDR1 MDHEN and CDR2 SYDVKM. V dropped 4 bases and J dropped 0 bases, with 12 bases sitting between them.

Many counts were recorded for this clonotype. The rearrangement uses TRBV7-3 and TRBJ2-6, with D perhaps TRBD1 (5 bases). The CDR3 is made up of 17 amino acids. Germline CDR1 is SGHTA and CDR2 is FQGTGA. Between the trimmed V and J ends, which lost 7 bases and 0 bases, there was a span of 16 bases. As DNA, the CDR3 is TGTGCCAGCACCACACCGGGCCAGGGCTCTGGGGCCAACGTCCTGACTTTC. Translation: CASTTPGQGSGANVLTF.

This clonotype was detected many times. This rearrangement joins TRBV20-1 to TRBJ1-2, with 7 bases that match TRBD1. Germline V lookup: CDR1 DFQATT, CDR2 SNEGSKA (reference sequence). The CDR3 length is 13 residues. V trimming: 5 bases; J trimming: 8 bases; junction bases outside the gene matches: 11. The CDR3 bases are TGCAGTGCTGTAAAAGGGACAGAGCGCGGCTACACCTTC. Translation: CSAVKGTERGYTF.

This clonotype was seen a few times. The rearrangement links TRBV12-3 or TRBV12-4 to TRBJ2-1; tentative D call: TRBD2 (7 bases). The CDR3 runs 13 residues. The V and J ends lost 8 bases and 2 bases respectively, with 10 bases between them. CDR3 loop: CASGGAPYNEQFF. DNA for the CDR3: TGTGCCAGCGGGGGGGCTCCCTACAATGAGCAGTTCTTC.

Only a few counts were recorded for this clonotype. This chain connects TRBV6-2 or TRBV6-3 to TRBJ1-1; weak D call: TRBD1 (5 bases). The CDR3 length is 14 residues. The V gene lost 4 bases and the J gene lost 0 bases, with 9 bases spanning the gap. Germline V CDR1 and CDR2: MNHEY, SVGEGT. CDR3 nucleotides: TGTGCCAGCAGTTCGGGACTGCTGAACACTGAAGCTTTCTTT. This encodes CASSSGLLNTEAFF.

The chain recombines TRBV10-3 with TRBJ2-3; D perhaps matches TRBD2 (6 bases). CDR1 is ENHRY and CDR2 is SYGVKD in the germline V gene. This CDR3 has 13 amino acids. V was shortened by 11 bases and J by 2 bases, with 14 bases between the two germline ends. The CDR3 DNA is TGTGCCGCCCGGGACTCTTACACAGATACGCAGTATTTT. It codes for CAARDSYTDTQYF.

This chain joins TRBV7-3 and TRBJ1-1, with D uncertain. V shed 4 bases and J shed 8 bases, with 17 bases lying between them. This CDR3 region has 14 residues. The germline CDR1 and CDR2 sequences are SGHTA and FQGTGA. CDR3 DNA: TGTGCCAGCAGCTCCGATTCCCCCTCGGGGGAAGCTTTCTTT. Protein product: CASSSDSPSGEAFF.

This clonotype was seen a few times. The chain combines TRBV20-1 with TRBJ2-1; a possible D gene is TRBD1 (6 bases). Deletions cut 3 bases from V and 8 bases from J, with 17 bases between. The CDR3 consists of 14 residues. Germline V gene lookup returns CDR1 DFQATT and CDR2 SNEGSKA (reference sequence). The CDR3 region has the DNA TGCAGTGCTAGGGGGGCAGTACCAGGGGATGAGCAGTTCTTC. Translation gives CSARGAVPGDEQFF.

The chain recombines TRBV5-1 with TRBJ2-2; 8 nucleotides agree with TRBD2. The CDR3 has 17 residues. With V trimmed by 2 bases and J by 0 bases, 6 bases remained unmatched. The V gene's germline CDR1 is SGHRS and CDR2 YFSETQ. The CDR3 protein is CASSFQRGLPNTGELFF. In nucleotides, the CDR3 is TGCGCCAGCAGCTTTCAGCGGGGGCTACCGAACACCGGGGAGCTGTTTTTT.

The chain couples TRBV6-2 or TRBV6-3 to TRBJ2-3, with D possibly being TRBD1 or TRBD2 (6 bases each). This CDR3 is built from 16 residues. The ends were cut back, 6 bases at V and 0 bases at J, with 16 bases in the middle. CDR1 MNHEY and CDR2 SVGEGT come from the germline V gene. CDR3 DNA: TGTGCCAGCAGCCAAAGGGGGGAGGCTAGCACAGATACGCAGTATTTT. Its translation: CASSQRGEASTDTQYF.

This clonotype was counted at least ten times. The chain carries TRBV12-3 or TRBV12-4 and TRBJ2-3; D gene unclear. CDR3 length: 11 residues. V shed 5 bases and J shed 5 bases, with 5 bases lying between them. This chain's CDR3 is CASSVRDTQYF. The CDR3 DNA is TGTGCCAGCAGTGTAAGAGATACGCAGTATTTT.

Many counts were recorded for this clonotype. The V call is TRBV19, the J call TRBJ1-2; unclear D gene. Looked up from germline, CDR1 is LNHDA and CDR2 is SQIVND (reference sequence). This CDR3 is built from 13 residues. Trimming cost V 3 bases and J 0 bases, with 5 bases left between them. In DNA, the CDR3 is TGTGCCAGTAGTATGCTTTCTAACTATGGCTACACCTTC. This encodes CASSMLSNYGYTF. The variable domain in full, completed from reference TRBV19 and TRBJ1-2, reads DGGITQSPKYLFRKEGQNVTLSCEQNLNHDAMYWYRQDPGQGLRLIYYSQIVNDFQKGDIAEGYSVSREKKESFPLTVTSAQKNPTAFYLCASSMLSNYGYTFGSGTRLTVV.